This T cell receptor (beta chain) stems from a study of spatial heterogeneity in lung cancer. Study-wide background: Averaged across combinations, each unique TCR and UMI pairing appeared more than ten times in raw reads, which were uncorrected.

This clonotype was observed at least ten times. As to time point: sample taken at primary tumor resection. Unsorted whole RNA samples from tumor, nontumor lung or frozen PBMC were sequenced. Using its own MiXCR run on the 5' RACE reads, TCRdb lists one record per CDR3 protein. This sample has 15,000 to 20,000 distinct CDR3 sequences, with roughly a fifth found just once. This TCR came from a female donor with early-stage non-small cell lung cancer. Material: PBMCs, obtained at surgery.

For the CDR3, the DNA is TGTGCCACCAGCAGAGATAGGGTTGTGCAGTTCTTC. This encodes CATSRDRVVQFF. The chain carries TRBV15 and TRBJ2-1; no reliable D call. The germline CDR1 and CDR2 sequences are LNHNV and YYDKDF (reference sequence). The CDR3 sequence is 12 residues long. V shed 0 bases and J shed 12 bases, with 9 bases lying between them. Based on the CDR3 plus reference TRBV15 and TRBJ2-1, the full variable domain is DAMVIQNPRYQVTQFGKPVTLSCSQTLNHNVMYWYQQKSSQAPKLLFHYYDKDFNNEADTPDNFQSRRPNTSFCFLDIRSPGLGDTAMYLCATSRDRVVQFFGPGTRLTVL.